A single sample is the source of the 16 T cell receptor beta chains below, sequenced in a study of cytomegalovirus exposure and HLA in healthy donors (dated by TCRdb to about 2017). The method behind the library was the immunoSEQ multiplex PCR assay. The multiplex PCR relied on a mix of 60 forward primers for TCR Vbeta segments and 13 reverse primers for TCR Jbeta segments. TCRdb mirrors the immuneACCESS table, restricted to in-frame sequences. Some clones are absent from its copies; in checked studies, under half trace to an unresolved V gene, and the reason for the others is unknown. In this sample the table shows more than 90,000 clones, around 73% of which occur a single time. Of the sample, roughly 0.71% is held by the ten largest clones. Sequencing input: PBMCs. These receptors all come from a woman aged 60-70 years in good health and CMV-seronegative.

The chain is built from TRBV7-2 and TRBJ2-3, with TRBD2 matching 7 bases. Germline V gene sequence: CDR1 SGHTA, CDR2 FQGNSA. CDR3 size: 15 residues. The junction had 9 bases not matched to a gene; V was cut back by 5 bases and J by 4 bases. DNA for the CDR3: TGTGCCAGCAGCCGGGTAACGGGAGGATCAGATACGCAGTATTTT. It is translated as CASSRVTGGSDTQYF.

V and J are TRBV7-7 and TRBJ2-1, with 12 bases lining up with TRBD1. J lost 9 bases, V lost 5 bases, and 11 bases had no gene match. The CDR3 spans 16 residues. CDR1 and CDR2 from the germline V gene are SSHAT and FNYEAQ (reference sequence). This CDR3 reads CASSPEGTGGITEQFF. CDR3 DNA: TGTGCCAGCAGCCCAGAAGGGACAGGGGGCATCACTGAGCAGTTCTTC.

This clone was seen just once. The chain carries TRBV5-6 and TRBJ2-1; D may be TRBD1 (6 bases). The V and J ends lost 4 bases and 7 bases respectively, with 18 bases between them. Germline-derived CDR1 and CDR2 are SGHDT and YYEEEE. The CDR3 consists of 15 residues. The CDR3 region is CASSPPLMGANEQFF. DNA for the CDR3: TGTGCCAGCAGCCCACCCCTCATGGGGGCGAATGAGCAGTTCTTC.

This chain connects TRBV19 to TRBJ2-1; TRBD2 aligns across 7 bases. This CDR3 contains 15 residues. Trimming cost V 5 bases and J 3 bases; bases outside gene matches: 7. Germline V gives CDR1 LNHDA, CDR2 SQIVND (reference sequence). The CDR3 nucleotides read TGTGCCAGTAGTCCAGAGGGCGGGAGCTACAATGAGCAGTTCTTC. Residues: CASSPEGGSYNEQFF. Full variable domain (outside the CDR3, taken from reference TRBV19 and TRBJ2-1): DGGITQSPKYLFRKEGQNVTLSCEQNLNHDAMYWYRQDPGQGLRLIYYSQIVNDFQKGDIAEGYSVSREKKESFPLTVTSAQKNPTAFYLCASSPEGGSYNEQFFGPGTRLTVL.

The chain employs TRBV25-1 and TRBJ2-5, with D maybe TRBD1 (7 bases). The J call may be mistaken, given a closer DNA end match to TRBJ2-7. CDR3 size: 13 residues. Germline assignment: CDR1 MGHDK and CDR2 SYGVNS. CDR3 DNA sequence: TGTGCCAGCAGGGAGGGGGCTGGCTACGAGCAGTACTTC. Its translation: CASREGAGYEQYF.

The J gene is TRBJ2-4, the V gene TRBV6-5, with 8 bases that match TRBD2. The CDR3 runs 15 residues. Unmatched junction bases numbered 3, after V lost 0 bases and J lost 5 bases. Germline-derived CDR1 and CDR2 are MNHEY and SVGAGI. CDR3 residues: CASSYSHGGENIQYF. DNA of the CDR3: TGTGCCAGCAGTTACTCCCACGGGGGGGAAAACATTCAGTACTTC.

The chain recombines TRBV6-5 with TRBJ2-7; D call uncertain. Germline V gene lookup returns CDR1 MNHEY and CDR2 SVGAGI. Trimming removed 0 bases from V and 1 base from J, with 7 bases in between. This CDR3 has 14 residues. The CDR3 DNA sequence: TGTGCCAGCAGTTACTCGAGAAATTCCTACGAGCAGTACTTC. Encoded protein: CASSYSRNSYEQYF.

V is TRBV6-1 and J is TRBJ1-2; 11 nucleotides agree with TRBD1. The CDR3 spans 14 residues. The J segment lost 8 bases and the V segment lost 1 base, leaving 3 bases of the junction unmatched. Germline CDR1 reads MNHNS; CDR2 reads SASEGT. CDR3 sequence: CASSEGGTGGGYTF. The CDR3 nucleotides are TGTGCCAGCAGTGAAGGAGGGACAGGGGGAGGCTACACCTTC.

A few counts support this clone. The chain joins TRBV1 to TRBJ2-1; the table's D call TRBD2 went unverified against the DNA. TRBV1 is recorded as a pseudogene. This CDR3 contains 21 residues. CDR3 DNA: TGCACCAGCAGCCAAGATGCTGGTGCTAGGTGGTTTATCGTATCCTACAATGAGCAGTTCTTC. Residues: CTSSQDAGARWFIVSYNEQFF.

V and J are TRBV5-1 and TRBJ2-7, with 10 bases identical to TRBD2. With V trimmed by 4 bases and J by 7 bases, 11 bases remained unmatched. This CDR3 is 15 amino acids long. The germline V gene encodes CDR1 SGHRS and CDR2 YFSETQ. The CDR3 region has the DNA TGCGCCAGCAGCCCTGCGGCTAGCGGGGGATGGGAGCAGTACTTC. Translated: CASSPAASGGWEQYF.

This clone showed up just once. The gene calls are TRBV7-8 and TRBJ2-1; D perhaps matches TRBD1 (5 bases). The CDR3 has 15 amino acids. V dropped 2 bases and J dropped 0 bases, with 8 bases sitting between them. The germline V gene has CDR1 SGHVS and CDR2 FQNEAQ. This CDR3 is CASSLTGGSYNEQFF. CDR3 sequence (DNA): TGTGCCAGCAGCTTAACAGGCGGCTCCTACAATGAGCAGTTCTTC.

The V gene is TRBV5-1, the J gene TRBJ2-7; 11 bases fit TRBD2. The CDR3 runs 12 residues. Germline loops: CDR1 SGHRS, CDR2 YFSETQ. CDR3 loop: CVSASGGSEQYF. The CDR3 DNA is TGCGTATCGGCTAGCGGGGGGAGCGAGCAGTACTTC.

The rearrangement joins TRBV2 to TRBJ2-5, with 8 bases fitting TRBD2. V shed 4 bases and J 7 bases; nucleotides not matched to a gene: 8. This CDR3 contains 14 residues. Germline V lookup: CDR1 SNHLY, CDR2 FYNNEI. Here the CDR3 reads CASSVVSGVGTQYF. CDR3 bases: TGTGCCAGCAGTGTTGTTAGCGGGGTGGGGACCCAGTACTTC.

This clone was observed a handful of times. The chain recombines TRBV5-1 with TRBJ2-3; D may be TRBD2 (5 bases). Germline CDR1 and CDR2: SGHRS and YFSETQ. V was shortened by 0 bases and J by 2 bases, with 7 bases between the two germline ends. The CDR3 runs 14 residues. The CDR3 nucleotides read TGCGCCAGCAGCTTGGAGGGAGACACAGATACGCAGTATTTT. This codes for CASSLEGDTDTQYF.

The chain uses TRBV6-6 and TRBJ1-2; D might be TRBD1 (5 bases). The V and J ends lost 11 bases and 6 bases respectively, with 19 bases between them. Germline loops: CDR1 MNHNY, CDR2 SVGAGI (reference sequence). This CDR3 spans 13 amino acids. CDR3 DNA: TGTGCCTGCCGGTGGGGCCAGTCTGATGGCTACACCTTC. This gives the protein CACRWGQSDGYTF.

In its sample, this clone was seen once. The rearrangement links TRBV7-9 to TRBJ2-5, with 12 bases fitting TRBD2. The V segment lost 5 bases and the J segment 2 bases; nucleotides outside the gene matches: 6. Germline loops: CDR1 SEHNR, CDR2 FQNEAQ (reference sequence). The CDR3 is made up of 16 amino acids. The CDR3 sequence is CASSLTSGGLQETQYF. CDR3 nucleotide sequence: TGTGCCAGCAGCCTGACTAGCGGGGGCCTTCAAGAGACCCAGTACTTC.